Sequencing of this T cell receptor (beta chain) was carried out in a study of shared clonotypes between healthy human individuals. Findings and caveats of the study: With few donors, the genetic and exposure-history diversity represented was limited.

Note on this clone: No antigen is known for it.

Sequenced by immunoSEQ multiplex PCR; TCRdb stores in-frame clones only, minus some. The sample contains about 2.3 million clones, about nine tenths of which appear only once. Germline V lookup: CDR1 MDHEN, CDR2 SYDVKM. Trimming took 5 bases from V and 4 from J, leaving 15 bases between them. This CDR3 comprises 15 residues. The V call is TRBV28, the J call TRBJ2-1, with D perhaps matching TRBD1 (6 bases). This TCR derives from a man aged 18 to 30 in good health. Some clones in this sample may be carry-over from other donors' samples. The sequenced sample was naive CD4+ T cells from PBMCs. The sample's subset: CD45RA+ positively selected. CDR3 residues: CASSGPETGYNEQFF. Here the CDR3 DNA reads TGTGCCAGCAGTGGCCCCGAGACAGGATACAATGAGCAGTTCTTC. Together with reference TRBV28 and TRBJ2-1, the CDR3 gives the full variable domain: DVKVTQSSRYLVKRTGEKVFLECVQDMDHENMFWYRQDPGLGLRLIYFSYDVKMKEKGDIPEGYSVSREKKERFSLILESASTNQTSMYLCASSGPETGYNEQFFGPGTRLTVL.